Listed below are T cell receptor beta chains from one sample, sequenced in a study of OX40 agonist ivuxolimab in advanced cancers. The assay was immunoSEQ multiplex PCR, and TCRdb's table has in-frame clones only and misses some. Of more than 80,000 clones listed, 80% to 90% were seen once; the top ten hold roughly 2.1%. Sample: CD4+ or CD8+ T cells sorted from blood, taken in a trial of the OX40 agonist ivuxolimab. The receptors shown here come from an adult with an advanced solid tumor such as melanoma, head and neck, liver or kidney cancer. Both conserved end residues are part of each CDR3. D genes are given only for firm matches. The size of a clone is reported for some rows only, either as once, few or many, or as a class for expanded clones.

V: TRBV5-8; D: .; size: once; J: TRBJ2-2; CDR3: CASSLRIGELFF; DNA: TGTGCCAGCAGCTTGCGTATCGGGGAGCTGTTTTTT
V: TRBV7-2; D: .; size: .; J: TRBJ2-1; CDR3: CASSFYNEQFF; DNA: TGTGCCAGCAGCTTCTACAATGAGCAGTTCTTC
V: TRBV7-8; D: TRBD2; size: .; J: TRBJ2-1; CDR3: CASSSLRGREGGNEQFF; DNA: TGTGCCAGCAGCTCCTTACGGGGGCGGGAGGGGGGCAATGAGCAGTTCTTC
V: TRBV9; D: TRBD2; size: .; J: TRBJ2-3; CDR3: CASSLGLAGVIDTQYF; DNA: TGTGCCAGCAGCCTCGGACTAGCGGGAGTTATTGATACGCAGTATTTT
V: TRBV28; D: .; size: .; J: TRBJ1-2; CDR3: CASGTPYGYGYTF; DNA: TGTGCCAGCGGAACACCTTATGGCTATGGCTACACCTTC
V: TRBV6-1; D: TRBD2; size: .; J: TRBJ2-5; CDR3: CASSAGLAGAETQYF; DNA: TGTGCCAGCAGTGCGGGACTAGCGGGAGCTGAGACCCAGTACTTC
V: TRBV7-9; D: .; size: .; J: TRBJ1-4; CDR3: CASSLGTSNEKLFF; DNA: TGTGCCAGCAGCTTAGGCACTTCTAATGAAAAACTGTTTTTT
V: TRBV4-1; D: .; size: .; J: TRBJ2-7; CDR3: CASSQDQGGSYEQYF; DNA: TGCGCCAGCAGCCAAGATCAGGGGGGTAGCTACGAGCAGTACTTC
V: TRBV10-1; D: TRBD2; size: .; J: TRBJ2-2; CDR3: CASRDSGRVIGELFF; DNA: TGCGCCAGCAGAGATAGCGGGAGGGTAATCGGGGAGCTGTTTTTT
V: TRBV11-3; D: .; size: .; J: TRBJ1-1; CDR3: CASSLGRGDTEAFF; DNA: TGTGCCAGCAGCCTTGGCCGGGGGGACACTGAAGCTTTCTTT
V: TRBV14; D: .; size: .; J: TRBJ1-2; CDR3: CASSQRADTRGYTF; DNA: TGTGCCAGCAGCCAACGTGCGGACACCCGTGGCTACACCTTC
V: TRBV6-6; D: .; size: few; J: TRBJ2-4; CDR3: CASSAGTPAKNIQYF; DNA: TGTGCCAGCAGTGCTGGGACCCCCGCCAAAAACATTCAGTACTTC
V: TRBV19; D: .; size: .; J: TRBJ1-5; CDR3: CASSIGLRFSNQPQHF; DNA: TGTGCCAGTAGTATAGGCTTAAGATTTAGCAATCAGCCCCAGCATTTT
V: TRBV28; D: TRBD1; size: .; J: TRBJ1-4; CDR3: CASRPMTGGLEKLFF; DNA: TGTGCCAGCAGACCTATGACAGGGGGCCTTGAAAAACTGTTTTTT
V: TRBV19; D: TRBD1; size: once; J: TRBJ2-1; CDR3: CASRGTGGYEQFF; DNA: TGTGCCAGTAGAGGGACAGGGGGGTATGAGCAGTTCTTC
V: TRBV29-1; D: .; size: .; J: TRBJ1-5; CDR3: CSASFGGGNQPQHF; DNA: TGCAGCGCTTCTTTCGGGGGGGGCAATCAGCCCCAGCATTTT
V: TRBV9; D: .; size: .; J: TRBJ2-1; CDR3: CASSAEAAFTMRGFF; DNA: TGTGCCAGCAGCGCAGAAGCGGCTTTTACAATGAGGGGGTTCTTC
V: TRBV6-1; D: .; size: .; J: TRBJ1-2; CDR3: CASSESRGRHYGYTF; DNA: TGTGCCAGCAGTGAATCGAGAGGGAGGCACTATGGCTACACCTTC
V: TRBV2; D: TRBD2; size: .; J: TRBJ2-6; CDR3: CASSLLAGSGANVLTF; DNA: TGTGCCAGCAGCCTACTAGCGGGATCTGGGGCCAACGTCCTGACTTTC
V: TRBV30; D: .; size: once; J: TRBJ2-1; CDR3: CAWRGGTAYNEQFF; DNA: TGTGCCTGGAGGGGGGGGACAGCCTACAATGAGCAGTTCTTC
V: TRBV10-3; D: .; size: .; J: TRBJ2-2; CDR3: CAISEERDTGELFF; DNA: TGTGCCATCAGTGAGGAGAGGGACACCGGGGAGCTGTTTTTT
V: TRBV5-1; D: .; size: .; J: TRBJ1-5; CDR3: CASSAEGNQPQHF; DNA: TGCGCCAGCAGCGCGGAAGGCAATCAGCCCCAGCATTTT
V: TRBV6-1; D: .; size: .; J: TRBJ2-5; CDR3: CASSEVGTKETQYF; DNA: TGTGCCAGCAGTGAAGTGGGGACAAAAGAGACCCAGTACTTC
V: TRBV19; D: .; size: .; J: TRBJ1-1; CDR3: CASSGVPGDTEAFF; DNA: TGTGCCAGCTCAGGCGTACCAGGGGACACTGAAGCTTTCTTT
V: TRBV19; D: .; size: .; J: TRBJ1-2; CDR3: CASSGNGVGGYTF; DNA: TGTGCCAGTAGTGGGAATGGGGTAGGAGGCTACACCTTC
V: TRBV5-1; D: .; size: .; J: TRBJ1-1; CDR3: CASSLWQPNTEAFF; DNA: TGCGCCAGCAGCTTGTGGCAGCCGAACACTGAAGCTTTCTTT
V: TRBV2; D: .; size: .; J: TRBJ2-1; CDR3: CASSDQSSYNEQFF; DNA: TGTGCCAGCAGTGACCAGAGCTCCTACAATGAGCAGTTCTTC
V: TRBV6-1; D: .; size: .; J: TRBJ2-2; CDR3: CASSEIGPPRTPLFF; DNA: TGTGCCAGCAGTGAAATAGGGCCCCCCCGTACCCCGCTGTTTTTT
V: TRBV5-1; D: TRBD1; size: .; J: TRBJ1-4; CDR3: CASSKGQGTNEKLFF; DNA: TGCGCCAGCAGCAAGGGACAGGGGACTAATGAAAAACTGTTTTTT
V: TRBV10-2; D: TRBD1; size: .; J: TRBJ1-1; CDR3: CASRDGQVGATEAFF; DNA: TGCGCCAGCAGGGACGGACAGGTTGGAGCGACTGAAGCTTTCTTT
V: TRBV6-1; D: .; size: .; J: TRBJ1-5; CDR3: CASSAEGDSNQPQHF; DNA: TGTGCCAGCAGTGCGGAAGGGGATAGCAATCAGCCCCAGCATTTT
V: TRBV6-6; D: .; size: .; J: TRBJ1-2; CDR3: CASKITGFYYGYTF; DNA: TGTGCCAGCAAGATAACCGGGTTTTACTATGGCTACACCTTC
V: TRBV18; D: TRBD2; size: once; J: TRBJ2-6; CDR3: CASSPLGLAGGAGGVLTF; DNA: TGTGCCAGCTCACCATTGGGACTAGCGGGAGGGGCTGGTGGCGTCCTGACTTTC
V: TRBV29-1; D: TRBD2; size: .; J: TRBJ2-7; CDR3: CSVEGLAGSYEQYF; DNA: TGCAGCGTTGAAGGACTAGCGGGATCCTACGAGCAGTACTTC
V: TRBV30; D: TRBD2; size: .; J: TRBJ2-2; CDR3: CAWSRKREGNTGELFF; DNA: TGTGCCTGGAGCCGAAAGCGGGAGGGGAACACCGGGGAGCTGTTTTTT
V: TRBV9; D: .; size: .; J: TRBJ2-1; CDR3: CASSSDSYNEQFF; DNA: TGTGCCAGCAGCTCAGATTCCTACAATGAGCAGTTCTTC
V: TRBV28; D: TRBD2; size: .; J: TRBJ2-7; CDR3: CASSPWLAGGGSYEQYF; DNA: TGTGCCAGCAGTCCCTGGCTAGCGGGAGGCGGCTCCTACGAGCAGTACTTC
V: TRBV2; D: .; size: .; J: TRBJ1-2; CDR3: CASRRGTNYGYTF; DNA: TGTGCCAGCAGACGCGGAACCAACTATGGCTACACCTTC
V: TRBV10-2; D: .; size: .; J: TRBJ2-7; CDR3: CASNRLDSYEQYF; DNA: TGCGCCAGCAACAGACTGGACAGCTACGAGCAGTACTTC
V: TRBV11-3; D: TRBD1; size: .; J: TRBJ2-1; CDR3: CASSLGQGANNEQFF; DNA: TGTGCCAGCAGCTTAGGACAGGGGGCCAACAATGAGCAGTTCTTC
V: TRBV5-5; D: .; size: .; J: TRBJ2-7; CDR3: CASSLVEGQYF; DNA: TGTGCCAGCAGCTTAGTGGAGGGGCAGTACTTC